This T cell receptor (beta chain) derives from a study of CD8 T cells in Susac syndrome. After extraction with the RNeasy kit, about 0.5 to 1 ug of the RNA was reverse transcribed using random hexamers. TCRdb reanalysed the immunoSEQ multiplex PCR reads using MiXCR and keeps one entry per CDR3 protein. The sample holds roughly 120,000 distinct CDR3 sequences, 85% to 95% seen once. The V gene's germline CDR1 is MNHEY and CDR2 SVGEGT. V was clipped by 4 bases and J by 9 bases, with 10 bases between them. This CDR3 has 11 amino acids. The chain links TRBV6-2 or TRBV6-3 to TRBJ2-7; no firm D call. This TCR was sampled from a human donor with multiple sclerosis. Sequenced input: CD4+ T cells from PBMCs. DNA for the CDR3: TGTGCCAGCAGTTCGGGTATTCGGCAGTACTTC. This encodes CASSSGIRQYF.